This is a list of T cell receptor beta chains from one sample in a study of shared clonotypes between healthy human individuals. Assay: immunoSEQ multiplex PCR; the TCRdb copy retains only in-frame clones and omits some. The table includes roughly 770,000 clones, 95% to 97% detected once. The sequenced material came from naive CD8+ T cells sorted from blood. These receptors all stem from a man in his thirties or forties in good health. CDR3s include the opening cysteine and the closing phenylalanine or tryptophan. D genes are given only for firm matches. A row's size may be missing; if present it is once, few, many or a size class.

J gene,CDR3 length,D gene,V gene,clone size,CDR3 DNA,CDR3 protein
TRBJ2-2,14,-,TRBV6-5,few,TGTGCCACTCAAGCGGAAACGAACACCGGGGAGCTGTTTTTT,CATQAETNTGELFF
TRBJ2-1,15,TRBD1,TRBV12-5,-,TGTGCTAGTGCCCGGACAGGAGGCCTCGGCGATGAGCAGTTCTTC,CASARTGGLGDEQFF
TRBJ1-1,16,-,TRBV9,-,TGTGCCAGCAGCGACTCCGACGTTAGCCTGAACACTGAAGCTTTCTTT,CASSDSDVSLNTEAFF
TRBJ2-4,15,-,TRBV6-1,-,TGTGCCAGCAGTGCAAGACATGGGGGATACGGCATTCAGTACTTC,CASSARHGGYGIQYF
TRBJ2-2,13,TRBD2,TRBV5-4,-,TGTGCCACCGCGGGAGGGGGTACCGGGGAGCTGTTTTTT,CATAGGGTGELFF
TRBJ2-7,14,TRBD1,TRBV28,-,TGTGCCAGCAGTTCCCTGGACAGGTCTTACGAGCAGTACTTC,CASSSLDRSYEQYF
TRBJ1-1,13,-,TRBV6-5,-,TGTGCCAGCAGTTACTCCGTGAACACTGAAGCTTTCTTT,CASSYSVNTEAFF
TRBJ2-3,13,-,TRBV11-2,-,TGTGCCAGCAGTTACGGGAACGCGTATACGCAGTATTTT,CASSYGNAYTQYF
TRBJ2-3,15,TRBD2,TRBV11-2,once,TGTGCCAGCAGCTCGTGGCGGGAGGGCACAGATACGCAGTATTTT,CASSSWREGTDTQYF
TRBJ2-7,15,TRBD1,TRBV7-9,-,TGTGCCAGCAGCTACGGACAGGGCCTCTACTACGAGCAGTACTTC,CASSYGQGLYYEQYF
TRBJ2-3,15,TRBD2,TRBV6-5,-,TGTGCCAGCAGTTACCTAGCGGGAGGCACAGATACGCAGTATTTT,CASSYLAGGTDTQYF
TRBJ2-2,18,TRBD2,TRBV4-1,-,TGCGCCAGCAGCCCCTTCTCACTAGCGGGAGGGCCAATCGGGGAGCTGTTTTTT,CASSPFSLAGGPIGELFF
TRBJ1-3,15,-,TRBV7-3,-,TGTGCCAGCCAACAGGGACCGTTCTCTGGAAACACCATATATTTT,CASQQGPFSGNTIYF
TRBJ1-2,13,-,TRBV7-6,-,TGTGCCAGCAGACCGACAGCAAACTATGGCTACACCTTC,CASRPTANYGYTF
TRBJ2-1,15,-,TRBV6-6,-,TGTGCCAGCACCCCCTCTGCCGGGAACTACAATGAGCAGTTCTTC,CASTPSAGNYNEQFF
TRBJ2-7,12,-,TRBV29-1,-,TGCAGCGCAAGGGGGGTAAGCGACGAGCAGTACTTC,CSARGVSDEQYF
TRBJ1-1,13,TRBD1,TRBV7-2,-,TGTGCCAGCAGCTTCAGGGGGGCTGTTGAAGCTTTCTTT,CASSFRGAVEAFF
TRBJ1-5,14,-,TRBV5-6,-,TGTGCCAGCAGCCAAAACGCCGGCAATCAGCCCCAGCATTTT,CASSQNAGNQPQHF
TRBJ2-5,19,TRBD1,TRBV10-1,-,TGCGCCAGCAGTCGTAGGTGGGACAGGGGCGTAATTAGGGTGGAGACCCAGTACTTC,CASSRRWDRGVIRVETQYF
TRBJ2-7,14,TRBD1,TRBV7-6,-,TGTGCCAGCTCCCCCGGGGACAGGCACTACGAGCAGTACTTC,CASSPGDRHYEQYF
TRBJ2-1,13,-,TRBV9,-,TGTGCCAGCAGCGTAGGCTCCTACAATGAGCAGTTCTTC,CASSVGSYNEQFF
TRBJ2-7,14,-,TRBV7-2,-,TGTGCCAGCAGCTTAGGGCCTATGGGTTACGAGCAGTACTTC,CASSLGPMGYEQYF
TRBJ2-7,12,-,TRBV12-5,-,TGTGCTAGTGCCTTTAGCGGTTACGAGCAGTACTTC,CASAFSGYEQYF
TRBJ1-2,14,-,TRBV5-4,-,TGTGCCAGCAGCTTGGCCGGACACGAGATTGGCTACACCTTC,CASSLAGHEIGYTF
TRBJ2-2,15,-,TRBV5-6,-,TGTGCCAGCAGATCGGCGGCCCTCGTAGGCGGGGAGCTGTTTTTT,CASRSAALVGGELFF
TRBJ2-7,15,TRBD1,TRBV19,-,TGTGCCAGTAGTATAGCCACAGGGGACTCCTACGAGCAGTACTTC,CASSIATGDSYEQYF
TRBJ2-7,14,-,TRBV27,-,TGTGCCAGCAGACCCCAGGCAGGAACCAACGAGCAGTACTTC,CASRPQAGTNEQYF
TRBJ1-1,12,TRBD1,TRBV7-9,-,TGTGCCAGCAGCTTAGAAGGACAGGGAGCTTTCTTT,CASSLEGQGAFF
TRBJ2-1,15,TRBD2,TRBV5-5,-,TGTGCCAGCAGCTTCCGGACTAGCGGGATGAATGAGCAGTTCTTC,CASSFRTSGMNEQFF
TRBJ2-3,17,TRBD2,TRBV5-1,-,TGCGCCAGCAGCTTGGCCCCGACTAGCGGGCGCACAGATACGCAGTATTTT,CASSLAPTSGRTDTQYF
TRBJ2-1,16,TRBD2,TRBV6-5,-,TGTGCCAGCAGTTACGAGTTTCCTAGCGGGGGGAGGGAGCAGTTCTTC,CASSYEFPSGGREQFF
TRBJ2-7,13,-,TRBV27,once,TGTGCCAGCAGTAGCGGCGAGTCTTACGAGCAGTACTTC,CASSSGESYEQYF
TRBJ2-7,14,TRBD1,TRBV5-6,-,TGTGCCAGCAGCGGGGACAGGGCAATCTACGAGCAGTACTTC,CASSGDRAIYEQYF
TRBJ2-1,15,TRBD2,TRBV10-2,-,TGCGCCAGCAGTGTAGGAGCGGGAGAGTACAATGAGCAGTTCTTC,CASSVGAGEYNEQFF
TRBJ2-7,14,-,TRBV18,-,TGTGCCAGCTCACCGTCCGGAAACGCCTACGAGCAGTACTTC,CASSPSGNAYEQYF
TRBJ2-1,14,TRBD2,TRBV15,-,TGTGCCACCAGCTGGACTAGCGCAAGTAATGAGCAGTTCTTC,CATSWTSASNEQFF
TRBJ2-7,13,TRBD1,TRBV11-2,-,TGTGCCAGCAGCCCACAGGGGGCATACGAGCAGTACTTC,CASSPQGAYEQYF
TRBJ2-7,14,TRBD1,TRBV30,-,TGTGCCTGGAAGACCGGGACAGGGTTCTACGAGCAGTACTTC,CAWKTGTGFYEQYF
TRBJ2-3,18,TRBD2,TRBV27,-,TGTGCCAGCAGTTTGGGAATAGCGGGAGTTGCGGTTATAGATACGCAGTATTTT,CASSLGIAGVAVIDTQYF
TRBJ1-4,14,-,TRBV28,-,TGTGCCAGCAGAACAAAAGGGTCTAATGAAAAACTGTTTTTT,CASRTKGSNEKLFF
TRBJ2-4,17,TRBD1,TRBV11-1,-,TGTGCCAGCAGCTTAGGGGACAGGGGCCCAGCCAAAAACATTCAGTACTTC,CASSLGDRGPAKNIQYF
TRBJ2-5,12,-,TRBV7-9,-,TGTGCCAGCAGCTTAACTAAAGAGACCCAGTACTTC,CASSLTKETQYF
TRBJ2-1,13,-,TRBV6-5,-,TGTGCCAGCGGGCCGAGCTCCTACAATGAGCAGTTCTTC,CASGPSSYNEQFF
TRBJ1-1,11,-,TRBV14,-,TGTGCCAGCAGCCAAGGACCCCCCGCGGACTTT,CASSQGPPADF
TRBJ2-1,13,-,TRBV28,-,TGTGCCAGCAGTCTCATCTTGGGGAATGAGCAGTTCTTC,CASSLILGNEQFF
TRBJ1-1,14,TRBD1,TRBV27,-,TGTGCCAGCAGCCCAAGGGGGCAGTACACTGAAGCTTTCTTT,CASSPRGQYTEAFF
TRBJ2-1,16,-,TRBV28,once,TGTGCCAGCAGCCCCACCGGGACCGGAACATACAATGAGCAGTTCTTC,CASSPTGTGTYNEQFF
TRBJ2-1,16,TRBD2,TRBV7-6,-,TGTGCCAGCAGCCCGAAGGGTAGCGGGATTGGCAATGAGCAGTTCTTC,CASSPKGSGIGNEQFF
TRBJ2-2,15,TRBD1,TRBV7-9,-,TGTGCCAGCAGCTTTGCGACAGGGGGCCCCGGGGAGCTGTTTTTT,CASSFATGGPGELFF
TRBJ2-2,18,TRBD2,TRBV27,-,TGTGCCAGCAGGTCGGAGAGGAGCGGGAGGGGTTTTACCGGGGAGCTGTTTTTT,CASRSERSGRGFTGELFF
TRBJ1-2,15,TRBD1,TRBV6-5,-,TGTGCCAGCAGTTATCCCGGACAGGGAAGGGATGGCTACACCTTC,CASSYPGQGRDGYTF